This section outlines one T cell receptor beta chain sequence together with its context. No antigen is known for it. V dropped 6 bases and J dropped 9; count of bases not matched to a gene: 8. CDR3 length: 14 residues. CDR1 is MNHNS and CDR2 is SASEGT in the germline V gene. The entry originates in a study of blood T cells in healthy people across ages. Overall study findings and caveats: Naive T cell percentage by flow cytometry tracked strongly with beta diversity.

Together with a sample-barcoded 5' primer, a J-beta primer mix was included in a second PCR lasting roughly 6 to 12 cycles. TCRdb fed the 5' RACE reads into MiXCR, producing one record per CDR3 protein. This sample has about 1.6 million distinct CDR3 sequences, with about 31% found just once. Sequencing was carried out using blood. V is TRBV6-1 and J is TRBJ1-6; 7 positions agree with TRBD1. The sequence came from a woman in her 30s in good health. Here the CDR3 reads CASSAGTERSPLHF. DNA for the CDR3: TGTGCCAGCAGCGCCGGGACAGAGCGTTCACCCCTCCACTTT.